These T cell receptor beta chains were read from a single sample in a study of STAT5B mutations in CD4+ large granular lymphocyte leukemia. This table comes from immunoSEQ multiplex PCR, and its TCRdb copy is limited to in-frame clones, with some not included. The sample has over 35,000 clones; 70% to 85% are singletons. The sequenced sample consisted of CD4+ T cells from blood buffy coats. The source of these receptors is a human donor in good health. CDR3s include the opening cysteine and the closing phenylalanine or tryptophan. A D gene is named only where the DNA matches it firmly. Expanded clones are given a class, and other clones once, few, many or no size at all.

>-|TRBV27|TRBJ2-3|-
CASSLGVATDTQYF
TGTGCCAGCAGCTTAGGGGTTGCCACAGATACGCAGTATTTT
>-|TRBV11-2|TRBJ1-1|-
CASSLAGTGHTEAFF
TGTGCCAGCAGCTTAGCGGGCACAGGGCACACTGAAGCTTTCTTT
>TRBD1|TRBV7-2|TRBJ2-5|-
CASSLGDRVETQYF
TGTGCCAGCAGCTTGGGAGACAGGGTCGAGACCCAGTACTTC
>-|TRBV7-9|TRBJ1-1|once
CASSQEGGRGAFF
TGCGCCAGCAGCCAAGAAGGGGGTCGGGGAGCTTTCTTT
>-|TRBV4-1|TRBJ1-6|few
CASSHRFLHQNSPLHF
TGCGCCAGCAGCCACAGGTTCCTACATCAGAATTCACCCCTCCACTTT
>TRBD2|TRBV30|TRBJ2-7|-
CAWSVGEGGSSYEQYF
TGTGCCTGGAGTGTAGGCGAGGGCGGGAGCTCCTACGAGCAGTACTTC
>TRBD2|TRBV29-1|TRBJ2-7|-
CSVAGTSGGVTHEQYF
TGCAGCGTCGCGGGGACTAGCGGGGGTGTCACCCACGAGCAGTACTTC
>-|TRBV14|TRBJ2-7|-
CASSQVTDYEQYF
TGTGCCAGCAGCCAAGTTACAGACTACGAGCAGTACTTC
>-|TRBV5-6|TRBJ2-3|-
CASSLRPLGGTDTQYF
TGTGCCAGCAGCTTGCGCCCCCTCGGGGGCACAGATACGCAGTATTTT
>TRBD2|TRBV30|TRBJ2-7|-
CAWSGTLAGGSEQYF
TGTGCCTGGAGTGGAACCCTAGCGGGAGGGAGCGAGCAGTACTTC
>-|TRBV6-6|TRBJ1-2|-
CASSYSNLYGYTF
TGTGCCAGCAGTTACTCCAACCTCTATGGCTACACCTTC
>TRBD1|TRBV5-1|TRBJ2-7|-
CASSLMRQGLDEQYF
TGCGCCAGCAGCTTAATGCGACAGGGGCTCGACGAGCAGTACTTC